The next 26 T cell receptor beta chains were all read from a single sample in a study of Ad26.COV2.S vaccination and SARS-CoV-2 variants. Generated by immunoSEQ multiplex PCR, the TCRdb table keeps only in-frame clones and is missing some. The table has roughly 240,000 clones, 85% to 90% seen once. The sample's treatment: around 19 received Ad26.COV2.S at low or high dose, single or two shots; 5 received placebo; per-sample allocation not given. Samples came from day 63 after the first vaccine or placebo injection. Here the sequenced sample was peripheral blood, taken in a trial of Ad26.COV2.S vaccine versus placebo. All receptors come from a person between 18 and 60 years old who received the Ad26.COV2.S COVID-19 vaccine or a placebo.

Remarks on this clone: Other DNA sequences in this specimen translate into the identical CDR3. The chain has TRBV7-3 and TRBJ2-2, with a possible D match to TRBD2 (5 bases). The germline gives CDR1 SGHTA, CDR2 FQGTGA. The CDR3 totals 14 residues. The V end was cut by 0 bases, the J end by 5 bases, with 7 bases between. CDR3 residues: CASSLTRGTGELFF. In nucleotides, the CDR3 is TGTGCCAGCAGCTTAACCCGGGGTACCGGGGAGCTGTTTTTT. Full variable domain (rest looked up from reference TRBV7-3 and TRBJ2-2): GAGVSQTPSNKVTEKGKYVELRCDPISGHTALYWYRQSLGQGPEFLIYFQGTGAADDSGLPNDRFFAVRPEGSVSTLKIQRTERGDSAVYLCASSLTRGTGELFFGEGSRLTVL.

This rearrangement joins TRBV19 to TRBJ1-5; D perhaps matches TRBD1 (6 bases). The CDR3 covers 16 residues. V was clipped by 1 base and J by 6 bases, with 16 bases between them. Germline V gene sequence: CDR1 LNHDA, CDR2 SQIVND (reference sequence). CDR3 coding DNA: TGTGCCAGTAGTATAGTGACCCCGGCAGGGGCTCAGCCCCAGCATTTT. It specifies CASSIVTPAGAQPQHF.

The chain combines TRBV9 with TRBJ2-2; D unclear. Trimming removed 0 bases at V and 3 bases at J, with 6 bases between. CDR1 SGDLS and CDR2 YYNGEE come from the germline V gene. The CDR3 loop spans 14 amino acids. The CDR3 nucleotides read TGTGCCAGCAGCGTAGTACCCGACACCGGGGAGCTGTTTTTT. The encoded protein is CASSVVPDTGELFF.

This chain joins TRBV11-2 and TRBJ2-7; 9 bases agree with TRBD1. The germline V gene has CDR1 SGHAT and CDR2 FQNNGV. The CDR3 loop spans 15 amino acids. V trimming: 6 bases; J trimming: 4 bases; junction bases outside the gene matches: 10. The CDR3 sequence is CASRSPGQGTYEQYF. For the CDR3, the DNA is TGTGCCAGCAGAAGCCCGGGACAGGGAACTTACGAGCAGTACTTC.

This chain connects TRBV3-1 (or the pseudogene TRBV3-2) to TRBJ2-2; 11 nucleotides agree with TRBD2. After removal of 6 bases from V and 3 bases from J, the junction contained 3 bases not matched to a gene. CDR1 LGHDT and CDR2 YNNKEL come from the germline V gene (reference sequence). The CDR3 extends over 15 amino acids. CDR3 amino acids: CASSLGLADTGELFF. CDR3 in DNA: TGTGCCAGCAGTCTGGGACTAGCGGACACCGGGGAGCTGTTTTTT.

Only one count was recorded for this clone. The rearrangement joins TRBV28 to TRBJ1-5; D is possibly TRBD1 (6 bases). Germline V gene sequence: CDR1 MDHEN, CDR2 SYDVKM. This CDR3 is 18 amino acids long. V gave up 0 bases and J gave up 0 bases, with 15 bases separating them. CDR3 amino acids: CASSLWGRGAYSNQPQHF. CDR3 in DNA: TGTGCCAGCAGTTTATGGGGCAGGGGCGCCTATAGCAATCAGCCCCAGCATTTT.

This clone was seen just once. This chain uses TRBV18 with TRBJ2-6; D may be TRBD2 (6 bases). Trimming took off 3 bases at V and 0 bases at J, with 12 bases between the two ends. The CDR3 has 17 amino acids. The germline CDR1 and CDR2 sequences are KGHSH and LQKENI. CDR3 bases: TGTGCCAGCTCACCCGGGACTCCAGCCTCTGGGGCCAACGTCCTGACTTTC. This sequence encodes CASSPGTPASGANVLTF.

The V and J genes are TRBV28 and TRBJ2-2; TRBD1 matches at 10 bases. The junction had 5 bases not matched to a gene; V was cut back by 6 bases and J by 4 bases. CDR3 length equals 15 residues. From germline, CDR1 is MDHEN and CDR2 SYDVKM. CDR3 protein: CASSPTGGPTGELFF. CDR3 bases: TGTGCCAGCAGCCCGACAGGGGGCCCCACCGGGGAGCTGTTTTTT.

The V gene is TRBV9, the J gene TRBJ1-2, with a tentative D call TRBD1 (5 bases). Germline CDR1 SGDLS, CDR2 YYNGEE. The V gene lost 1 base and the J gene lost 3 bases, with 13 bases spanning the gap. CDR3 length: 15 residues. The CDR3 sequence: CASSVRGGGDYGYTF. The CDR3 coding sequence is TGTGCCAGCAGCGTAAGGGGTGGAGGTGACTATGGCTACACCTTC.

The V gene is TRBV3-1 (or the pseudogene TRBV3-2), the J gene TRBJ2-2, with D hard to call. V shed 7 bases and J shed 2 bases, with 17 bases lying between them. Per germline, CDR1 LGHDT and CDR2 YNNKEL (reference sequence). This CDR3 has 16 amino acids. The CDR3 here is CASTSVRQLNTGELFF. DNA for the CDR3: TGTGCCAGCACCTCAGTTCGGCAGCTAAACACCGGGGAGCTGTTTTTT.

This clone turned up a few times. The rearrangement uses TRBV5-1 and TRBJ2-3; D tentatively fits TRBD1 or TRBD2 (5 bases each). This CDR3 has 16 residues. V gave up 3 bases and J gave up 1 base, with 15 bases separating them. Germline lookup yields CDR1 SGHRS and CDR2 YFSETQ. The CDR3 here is CASSYQGPSGTDTQYF. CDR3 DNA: TGCGCCAGCAGCTATCAGGGACCCTCGGGCACAGATACGCAGTATTTT.

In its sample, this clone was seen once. CDR3 sequence reads: CASSLYGKKNYGYTF. CDR3 sequence (DNA): TGTGCCAGCAGCTTATACGGAAAAAAAAACTATGGCTACACCTTC. This chain links TRBV7-2 with TRBJ1-2; D is uncertain. Germline V CDR1 and CDR2: SGHTA, FQGNSA. The CDR3 is made up of 15 amino acids. V gave up 2 bases and J gave up 2 bases, with 12 bases separating them.

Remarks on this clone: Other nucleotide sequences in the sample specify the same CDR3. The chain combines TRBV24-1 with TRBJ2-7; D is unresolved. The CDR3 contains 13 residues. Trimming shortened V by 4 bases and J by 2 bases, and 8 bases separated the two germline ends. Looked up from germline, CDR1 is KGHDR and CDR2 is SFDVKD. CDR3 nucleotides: TGTGCCACCAGTGAATCAGGCGCCTACGAGCAGTACTTC. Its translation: CATSESGAYEQYF.

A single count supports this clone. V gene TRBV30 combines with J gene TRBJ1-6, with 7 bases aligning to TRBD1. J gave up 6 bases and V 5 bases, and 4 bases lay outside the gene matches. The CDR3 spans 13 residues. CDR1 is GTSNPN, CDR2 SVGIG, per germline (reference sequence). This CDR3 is CAWGGQINSPLHF. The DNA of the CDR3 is TGTGCCTGGGGGGGACAGATTAATTCACCCCTCCACTTT.

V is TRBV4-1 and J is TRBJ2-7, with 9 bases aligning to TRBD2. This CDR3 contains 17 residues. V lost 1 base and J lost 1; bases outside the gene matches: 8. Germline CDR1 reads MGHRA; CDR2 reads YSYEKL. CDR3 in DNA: TGCGCCAGCAGCCAAGCGAGGCTAGCGGGGAGTTCCTACGAGCAGTACTTC. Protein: CASSQARLAGSSYEQYF.

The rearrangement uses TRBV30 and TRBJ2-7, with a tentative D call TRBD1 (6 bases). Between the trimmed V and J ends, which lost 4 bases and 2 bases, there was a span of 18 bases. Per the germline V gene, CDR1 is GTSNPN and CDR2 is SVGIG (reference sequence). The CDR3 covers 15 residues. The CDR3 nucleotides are TGTGCCTGGAATACGGGACACGGGAAAACCTACGAGCAGTACTTC. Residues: CAWNTGHGKTYEQYF.

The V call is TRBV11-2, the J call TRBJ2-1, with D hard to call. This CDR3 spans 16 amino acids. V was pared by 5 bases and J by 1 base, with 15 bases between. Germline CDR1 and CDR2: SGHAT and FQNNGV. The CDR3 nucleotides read TGTGCCAGCAGCCTCTCAGTCCCCCCGTCCTACAATGAGCAGTTCTTC. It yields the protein CASSLSVPPSYNEQFF.

The CDR3 DNA follows: TGTGCCAGCAGTGAAAACAGGGTGGGCGAGCAGTACTTC. It translates to CASSENRVGEQYF. The gene calls are TRBV6-1 and TRBJ2-7; tentative D call: TRBD1 (6 bases). The CDR3 loop spans 13 amino acids. In germline, CDR1 is MNHNS, CDR2 SASEGT. V gave up 2 bases and J gave up 6 bases, with 11 bases separating them.

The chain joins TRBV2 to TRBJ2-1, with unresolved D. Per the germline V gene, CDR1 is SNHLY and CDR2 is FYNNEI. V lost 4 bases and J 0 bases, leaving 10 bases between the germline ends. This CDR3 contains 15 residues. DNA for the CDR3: TGTGCCAGCAGTGTAGGGTCGAGCTCCTACAATGAGCAGTTCTTC. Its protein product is CASSVGSSSYNEQFF.

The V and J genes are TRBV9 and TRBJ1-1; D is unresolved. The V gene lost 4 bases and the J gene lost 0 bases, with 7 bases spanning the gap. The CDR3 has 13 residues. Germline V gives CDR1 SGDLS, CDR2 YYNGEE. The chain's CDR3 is CASSFQVNTEAFF. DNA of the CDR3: TGTGCCAGCAGCTTCCAGGTGAACACTGAAGCTTTCTTT.

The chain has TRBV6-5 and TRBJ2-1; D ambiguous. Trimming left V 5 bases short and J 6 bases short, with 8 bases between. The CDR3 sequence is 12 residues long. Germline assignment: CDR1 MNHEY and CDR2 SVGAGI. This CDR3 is CASSPTINEQFF. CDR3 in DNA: TGTGCCAGCAGTCCCACTATCAATGAGCAGTTCTTC.

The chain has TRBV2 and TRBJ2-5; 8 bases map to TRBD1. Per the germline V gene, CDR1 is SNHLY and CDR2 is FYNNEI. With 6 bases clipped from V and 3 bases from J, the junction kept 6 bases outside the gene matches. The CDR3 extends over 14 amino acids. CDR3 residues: CASSPDRVKETQYF. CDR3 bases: TGTGCCAGCAGCCCGGACAGGGTCAAAGAGACCCAGTACTTC. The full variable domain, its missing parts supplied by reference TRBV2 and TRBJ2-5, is EPEVTQTPSHQVTQMGQEVILRCVPISNHLYFYWYRQILGQKVEFLVSFYNNEISEKSEIFDDQFSVERPDGSNFTLKIRSTKLEDSAMYFCASSPDRVKETQYFGPGTRLLVL.

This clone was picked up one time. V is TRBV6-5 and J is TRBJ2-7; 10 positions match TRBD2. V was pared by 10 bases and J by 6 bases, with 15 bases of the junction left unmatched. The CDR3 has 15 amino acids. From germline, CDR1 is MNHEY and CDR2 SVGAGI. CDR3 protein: CATSGLASQMSEQYF. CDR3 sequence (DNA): TGTGCCACCTCGGGACTAGCGAGTCAAATGAGCGAGCAGTACTTC.

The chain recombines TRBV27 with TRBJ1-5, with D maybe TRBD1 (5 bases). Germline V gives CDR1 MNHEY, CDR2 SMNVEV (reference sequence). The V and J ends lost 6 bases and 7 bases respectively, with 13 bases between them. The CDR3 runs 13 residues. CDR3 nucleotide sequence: TGTGCCAGCAGAATCGGGACTGGACAGCCCCAGCATTTT. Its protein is CASRIGTGQPQHF.

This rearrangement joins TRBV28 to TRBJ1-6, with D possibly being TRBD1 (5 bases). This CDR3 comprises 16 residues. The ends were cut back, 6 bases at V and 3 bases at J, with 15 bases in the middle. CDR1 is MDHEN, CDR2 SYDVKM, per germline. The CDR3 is CASRRYGAFYNSPLHF. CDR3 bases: TGTGCCAGCAGAAGATATGGGGCCTTCTATAATTCACCCCTCCACTTT.

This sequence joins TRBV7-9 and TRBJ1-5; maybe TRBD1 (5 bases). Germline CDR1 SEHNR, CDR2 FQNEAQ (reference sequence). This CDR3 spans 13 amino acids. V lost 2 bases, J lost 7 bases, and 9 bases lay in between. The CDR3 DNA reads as TGTGCCAGCAGCTTATCAGGGATACAGCCCCAGCATTTT. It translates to CASSLSGIQPQHF.